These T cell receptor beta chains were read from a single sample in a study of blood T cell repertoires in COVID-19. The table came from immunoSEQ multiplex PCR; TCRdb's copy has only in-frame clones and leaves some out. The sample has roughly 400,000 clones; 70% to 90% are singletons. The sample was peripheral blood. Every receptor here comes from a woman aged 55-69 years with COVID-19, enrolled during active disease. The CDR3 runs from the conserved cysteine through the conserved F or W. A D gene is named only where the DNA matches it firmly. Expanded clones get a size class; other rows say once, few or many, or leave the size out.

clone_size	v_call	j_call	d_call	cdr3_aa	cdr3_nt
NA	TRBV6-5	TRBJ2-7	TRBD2	CASSYLTSGGYEQYF	TGTGCCAGCAGTTACCTGACTAGCGGGGGCTACGAGCAGTACTTC
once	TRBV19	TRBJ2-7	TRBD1	CASSISGQGHYEQYF	TGTGCCAGTAGTATCTCCGGACAGGGCCACTACGAGCAGTACTTC
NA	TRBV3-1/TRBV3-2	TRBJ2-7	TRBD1	CASSQVMGQGAYEQYF	TGTGCCAGCAGCCAAGTCATGGGACAGGGAGCCTACGAGCAGTACTTC
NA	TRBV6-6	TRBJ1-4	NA	CASSYSGVGEKLFF	TGTGCCAGCAGTTACTCAGGGGTCGGGGAAAAACTGTTTTTT
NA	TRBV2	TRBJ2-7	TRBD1	CASRASRTGTYEQYF	TGTGCCAGCAGGGCTTCCCGGACAGGGACCTACGAGCAGTACTTC
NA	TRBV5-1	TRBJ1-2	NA	CASSPDSYGYTF	TGCGCCAGCAGCCCTGACAGCTATGGCTACACCTTC
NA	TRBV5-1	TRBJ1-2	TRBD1	CASSLADRGYGYTF	TGCGCCAGCAGCTTGGCTGACAGGGGCTATGGCTACACCTTC
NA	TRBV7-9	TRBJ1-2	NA	CASSLEVNGGYTF	TGTGCCAGCAGCCTTGAAGTCAATGGCGGCTACACCTTC
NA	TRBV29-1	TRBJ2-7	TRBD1	CSVQGVVGEQYF	TGCAGCGTTCAGGGGGTGGTAGGCGAGCAGTACTTC
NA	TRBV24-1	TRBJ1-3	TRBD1	CATSDPRTGDYSGNTIYF	TGTGCCACCAGTGATCCCCGGACAGGGGACTACTCTGGAAACACCATATATTTT
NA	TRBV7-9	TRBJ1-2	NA	CASSFGQSWTNYGYTF	TGTGCCAGCAGCTTTGGACAGTCATGGACAAACTATGGCTACACCTTC
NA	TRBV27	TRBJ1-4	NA	CASSPLGHRAEKLFF	TGTGCCAGCAGTCCGCTGGGACACCGGGCCGAAAAACTGTTTTTT
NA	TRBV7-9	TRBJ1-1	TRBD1	CASSARDRGTEAFF	TGTGCCAGCAGCGCCCGGGACAGGGGGACTGAAGCTTTCTTT
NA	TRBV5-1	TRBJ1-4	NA	CASSLAFATNEKLFF	TGCGCCAGCAGCTTGGCCTTTGCAACTAATGAAAAACTGTTTTTT
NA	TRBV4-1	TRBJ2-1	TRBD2	CASSQDRGLASVEQFF	TGCGCCAGCAGCCAAGATAGAGGACTAGCTTCTGTTGAGCAGTTCTTC
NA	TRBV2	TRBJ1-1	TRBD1	CASTRTGGTEAFF	TGTGCCAGCACCCGGACAGGGGGGACTGAAGCTTTCTTT
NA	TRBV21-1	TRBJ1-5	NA	CATDTINQPQHF	TGTGCCACCGACACAATCAATCAGCCCCAGCATTTT
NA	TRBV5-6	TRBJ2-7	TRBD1	CASRGQIDYEQYF	TGTGCCAGCAGGGGACAGATAGACTACGAGCAGTACTTC
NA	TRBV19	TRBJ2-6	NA	CASSQVRPGRLVDGANVLTF	TGTGCCAGTAGTCAGGTTCGTCCAGGGAGGTTAGTTGATGGGGCCAACGTCCTGACTTTC
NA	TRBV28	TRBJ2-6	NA	CASSFIQSTLGANVLTF	TGTGCCAGCAGTTTCATACAGTCGACACTGGGCGCCAACGTCCTGACTTTC
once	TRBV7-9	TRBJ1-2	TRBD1	CASSLVPGQGTNYGYTF	TGTGCCAGCAGCTTAGTCCCTGGACAGGGGACAAACTATGGCTACACCTTC
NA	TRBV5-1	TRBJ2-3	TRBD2	CASSPDGGGPGDTQYF	TGCGCCAGCAGCCCCGACGGCGGGGGGCCGGGAGATACGCAGTATTTT
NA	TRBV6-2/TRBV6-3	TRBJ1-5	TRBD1	CASSTGTENQPQHF	TGTGCCAGCAGTACCGGGACAGAAAATCAGCCCCAGCATTTT
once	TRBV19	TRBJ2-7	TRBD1	CASSARQGRMDEQYF	TGTGCCAGTAGTGCCCGACAGGGGAGAATGGACGAGCAGTACTTC
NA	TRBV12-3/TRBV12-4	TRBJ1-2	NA	CASSSYRKSGYTF	TGTGCCAGCAGTTCGTACAGGAAGAGTGGCTACACCTTC
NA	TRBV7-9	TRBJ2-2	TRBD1	CASSLATGAGELFF	TGTGCCAGCAGCTTAGCTACAGGGGCCGGGGAGCTGTTTTTT
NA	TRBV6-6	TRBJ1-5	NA	CASSYSNQGGPQHF	TGTGCCAGCAGTTACTCGAATCAGGGCGGGCCCCAGCATTTT
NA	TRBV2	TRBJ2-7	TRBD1	CASGGQGSEQYF	TGTGCCAGCGGAGGACAGGGGTCAGAGCAGTACTTC
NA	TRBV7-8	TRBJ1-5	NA	CASSLAQGGQGQPQHF	TGTGCCAGCAGCTTAGCGCAAGGAGGGCAGGGTCAGCCCCAGCATTTT
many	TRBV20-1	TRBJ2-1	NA	CSASQALYNEQFF	TGCAGTGCCAGTCAGGCCCTCTACAATGAGCAGTTCTTC
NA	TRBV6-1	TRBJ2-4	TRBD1	CASSETTGGSAKNIQYF	TGTGCCAGCAGTGAAACCACAGGGGGGTCGGCCAAAAACATTCAGTACTTC
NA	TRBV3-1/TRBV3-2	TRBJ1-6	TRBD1	CASSPQGPRYNSPLHF	TGTGCCAGCAGCCCACAGGGGCCGCGTTATAATTCACCCCTCCACTTT
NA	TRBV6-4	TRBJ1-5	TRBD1	CASSDSGRGLLPQHF	TGTGCCAGCAGTGACTCGGGCAGGGGGCTTTTGCCCCAGCATTTT
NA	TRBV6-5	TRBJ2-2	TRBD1	CASMGQGAGELFF	TGTGCCAGCATGGGACAGGGGGCCGGGGAGCTGTTTTTT
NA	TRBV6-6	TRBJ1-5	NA	CASSLQGRGNQPQHF	TGTGCCAGCAGTTTACAGGGTCGAGGCAATCAGCCCCAGCATTTT
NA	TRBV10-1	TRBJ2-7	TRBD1	CASSAQGVPYEQYF	TGCGCCAGCAGTGCACAGGGGGTCCCCTACGAGCAGTACTTC
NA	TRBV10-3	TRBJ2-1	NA	CAISEAEGSYNEQFF	TGTGCCATCAGTGAGGCGGAAGGCTCCTACAATGAGCAGTTCTTC
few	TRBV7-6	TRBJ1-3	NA	CASSQTQGNTIYF	TGTGCCAGCAGCCAAACCCAGGGAAACACCATATATTTT
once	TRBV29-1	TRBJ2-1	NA	CSVGASSYNEQFF	TGCAGCGTTGGGGCCTCCTCCTACAATGAGCAGTTCTTC
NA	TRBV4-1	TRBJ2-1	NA	CASSPRPGTSYNEQFF	TGCGCCAGCAGCCCCCGACCCGGGACAAGCTACAATGAGCAGTTCTTC